What follows are 25 T cell receptor beta chains derived from one specimen sequenced in a study of blood T cell repertoires in COVID-19. Profiling relied on immunoSEQ multiplex PCR, and the TCRdb table lists in-frame clones only, not all of them. The sample yields fewer than 120,000 clones, 70% to 90% seen once. Sequencing input: peripheral blood. These receptors were collected from a human donor in a cohort sampled during active COVID-19.

V and J are TRBV27 and TRBJ2-7; 9 bases match TRBD1. V gave up 3 bases and J gave up 3 bases; unmatched junction bases: 6. Germline V lookup: CDR1 MNHEY, CDR2 SMNVEV (reference sequence). CDR3 length: 15 residues. The CDR3 region is CASSFTGTGNYEQYF. The CDR3 DNA reads as TGTGCCAGCAGTTTCACCGGGACAGGGAACTACGAGCAGTACTTC.

The rearrangement uses TRBV30 and TRBJ1-5; D is unresolved. CDR3 length: 13 amino acids. V lost 1 base, J lost 5 bases, and 9 bases lay in between. Germline CDR1 is GTSNPN and CDR2 is SVGIG (reference sequence). The CDR3 here is CAWSGNLDQPQHF. The CDR3 DNA reads TGTGCCTGGAGTGGGAACCTAGATCAGCCCCAGCATTTT.

The rearrangement uses TRBV10-3 and TRBJ2-3; TRBD2 matches 7 bases. Germline CDR1 ENHRY, CDR2 SYGVKD. J was trimmed by 5 bases and V by 2 bases; bases with no gene match: 13. There are 17 residues in the CDR3. The CDR3, as DNA: TGTGCCATCAGTGAGCCCTCTGGGCGGGAGAAGAGAGATACGCAGTATTTT. Translating it yields CAISEPSGREKRDTQYF.

The chain links TRBV3-1 (or the pseudogene TRBV3-2) to TRBJ2-2, with D possibly matching TRBD2 (5 bases). This CDR3 is built from 14 residues. The V and J ends lost 4 bases and 6 bases respectively, with 12 bases between them. CDR1 LGHDT and CDR2 YNNKEL come from the germline V gene (reference sequence). The CDR3 nucleotides read TGTGCCAGCAGCCCCTTGAGGGCGTCCGGGGAGCTGTTTTTT. Protein product: CASSPLRASGELFF.

The V gene is TRBV3-1 (or the pseudogene TRBV3-2), the J gene TRBJ2-7; D not resolved. CDR3 size: 14 residues. V was pared by 0 bases and J by 0 bases, with 6 bases between. The germline gives CDR1 LGHDT, CDR2 YNNKEL (reference sequence). In DNA form, the CDR3 reads TGTGCCAGCAGCCAAGACAGACACTCCTACGAGCAGTACTTC. Translating gives CASSQDRHSYEQYF.

The chain couples TRBV18 to TRBJ2-7; TRBD2 aligns across 8 bases. The CDR3 has 14 amino acids. Losses at the gene ends were 5 bases for V and 6 bases for J; bases not matched to a gene: 9. Germline-derived CDR1 and CDR2 are KGHSH and LQKENI. The CDR3 reads CASSVTGLDSEQYF. CDR3 sequence (DNA): TGTGCCAGCTCAGTGACGGGACTAGACTCCGAGCAGTACTTC.

The chain links TRBV19 to TRBJ2-6, with D perhaps matching TRBD2 (5 bases). V was trimmed by 4 bases and J by 2 bases, leaving 12 bases between them. The CDR3 sequence is 16 residues long. CDR1 LNHDA and CDR2 SQIVND come from the germline V gene (reference sequence). The CDR3 reads CASSNGAGTGANVLTF. Written as DNA, the CDR3 is TGTGCCAGTAGTAACGGCGCGGGCACTGGGGCCAACGTCCTGACTTTC.

This chain connects TRBV29-1 to TRBJ2-5, with D maybe TRBD2 (5 bases). Germline V gene lookup returns CDR1 SQVTM and CDR2 ANQGSEA. This CDR3 contains 13 residues. The V and J ends lost 7 bases and 3 bases respectively, with 15 bases between them. The DNA of the CDR3 is TGCAGCGCCGAGGGTCTGGGAGAAGAGACCCAGTACTTC. The encoded protein is CSAEGLGEETQYF.

In its sample, this clone was seen once. The chain carries TRBV4-3 and TRBJ2-1, with 11 positions matching TRBD2. Germline V gene sequence: CDR1 LGHNA, CDR2 YSLEER. Trimming cost V 0 bases and J 8 bases; bases outside gene matches: 9. This CDR3 is 17 amino acids long. CDR3 nucleotides: TGCGCCAGCAGCCAAGACGTTACTAGCGGGAGTACGCATGAGCAGTTCTTC. It is translated as CASSQDVTSGSTHEQFF.

This clone was counted between two and nine times. The rearrangement links TRBV2 to TRBJ2-1; 8 nucleotides align to TRBD1. J gave up 5 bases and V 8 bases, and 8 bases lay outside the gene matches. CDR1 is SNHLY, CDR2 FYNNEI, per germline. The CDR3 covers 14 residues. CDR3 sequence: CASGGDRKNNEQFF. In DNA, the CDR3 is TGTGCCAGCGGAGGGGACAGGAAAAACAATGAGCAGTTCTTC.

The chain is built from TRBV3-1 (or the pseudogene TRBV3-2) and TRBJ1-2; a weak D match, TRBD1 (6 bases). The CDR3 contains 13 residues. V gave up 2 bases and J gave up 6 bases, with 10 bases separating them. The V gene's germline CDR1 is LGHDT and CDR2 YNNKEL (reference sequence). Here the CDR3 DNA reads TGTGCCAGCAGCCAACCGGGACATCATGGCTACACCTTC. It translates to CASSQPGHHGYTF.

The genes are TRBV12-3 or TRBV12-4 and TRBJ2-1; D is ambiguous. The CDR3 spans 11 residues. With 5 bases removed from V and 9 bases from J, the gap between germline ends came to 8 bases. CDR3 amino acids: CASSLPPEQFF. For the CDR3, the DNA is TGTGCCAGCAGTCTACCGCCTGAGCAGTTCTTC.

This chain connects TRBV6-2 or TRBV6-3 to TRBJ2-7, with a possible D match to TRBD1 (6 bases). There are 12 residues in the CDR3. Germline V lookup: CDR1 MNHEY, CDR2 SVGEGT. The V end lost 6 bases, the J end lost 4 bases, and 10 bases lay between the germline ends. In DNA, the CDR3 is TGTGCCAGCAGCCTCGACAGGTACGAGCAGTACTTC. Its translation is CASSLDRYEQYF.

The V gene is TRBV5-1, the J gene TRBJ1-3, with 12 positions matching TRBD1. Germline V lookup: CDR1 SGHRS, CDR2 YFSETQ. J lost 1 base, V lost 4 bases, and 9 bases had no gene match. The CDR3 spans 18 residues. CDR3: CASSISGTGGASGNTIYF. In nucleotides, the CDR3 is TGCGCCAGCAGCATATCTGGGACAGGGGGCGCATCTGGAAACACCATATATTTT. Filled out from reference TRBV5-1 and TRBJ1-3, the complete variable domain reads KAGVTQTPRYLIKTRGQQVTLSCSPISGHRSVSWYQQTPGQGLQFLFEYFSETQRNKGNFPGRFSGRQFSNSRSEMNVSTLELGDSALYLCASSISGTGGASGNTIYFGEGSWLTVV.

This clone has only a few counts. The rearrangement uses TRBV9 and TRBJ1-3; possibly TRBD1 for D (6 bases). This CDR3 is built from 16 residues. Per the germline V gene, CDR1 is SGDLS and CDR2 is YYNGEE. The germline V and J ends were trimmed by 4 bases and 0 bases, with 14 bases remaining between them. The CDR3, as DNA: TGTGCCAGCAGCTTTTGGACAGAACCCTCTGGAAACACCATATATTTT. This sequence encodes CASSFWTEPSGNTIYF.

This rearrangement joins TRBV7-9 to TRBJ2-2; D might be TRBD2 (5 bases). Germline values: CDR1 SEHNR, CDR2 FQNEAQ (reference sequence). The V end lost 5 bases, the J end lost 5 bases, and 18 bases lay between the germline ends. The CDR3 totals 16 residues. CDR3 sequence: CASSRQALGGTGELFF. The CDR3 DNA reads as TGTGCCAGCAGCCGCCAGGCATTAGGAGGAACCGGGGAGCTGTTTTTT.

The chain combines TRBV15 with TRBJ1-5, with D tentatively TRBD1 (5 bases). Trimming removed 2 bases at V and 3 bases at J, with 26 bases between. This CDR3 is 20 amino acids long. Germline values: CDR1 LNHNV, CDR2 YYDKDF (reference sequence). The CDR3 DNA is TGTGCCACCAGCAGACTTGACGTACTCTCAACAACAGGAACCAATCAGCCCCAGCATTTT. This gives the protein CATSRLDVLSTTGTNQPQHF. Variable domain in full (rest from reference TRBV15 and TRBJ1-5): DAMVIQNPRYQVTQFGKPVTLSCSQTLNHNVMYWYQQKSSQAPKLLFHYYDKDFNNEADTPDNFQSRRPNTSFCFLDIRSPGLGDTAMYLCATSRLDVLSTTGTNQPQHFGDGTRLSIL.

This clone turned up a few times. The chain links TRBV4-1 to TRBJ1-5; perhaps TRBD1 as D (5 bases). This CDR3 is 16 amino acids long. The V gene lost 0 bases and the J gene lost 3 bases, with 12 bases spanning the gap. Germline V gene sequence: CDR1 MGHRA, CDR2 YSYEKL. The CDR3 loop is CASSQDTRVTNQPQHF. The CDR3 coding sequence is TGCGCCAGCAGCCAAGATACCAGGGTTACCAATCAGCCCCAGCATTTT.

The J gene is TRBJ2-1, the V gene TRBV6-6, with 7 bases identical to TRBD1. The CDR3 loop spans 14 amino acids. V was pared by 5 bases and J by 3 bases, with 4 bases of the junction left unmatched. Germline CDR1 MNHNY, CDR2 SVGAGI (reference sequence). The CDR3 DNA follows: TGTGCCAGCAGTAAACAGGGGAACTACAATGAGCAGTTCTTC. As protein: CASSKQGNYNEQFF.

This chain uses TRBV27 with TRBJ1-3; 10 bases fit TRBD1. The CDR3 contains 16 residues. Germline CDR1 and CDR2: MNHEY and SMNVEV (reference sequence). V lost 5 bases to trimming and J lost 0 bases; unmatched junction nucleotides: 4. CDR3 protein: CASSPRTGGSGNTIYF. CDR3 nucleotides: TGTGCCAGCAGTCCCCGGACAGGGGGCTCTGGAAACACCATATATTTT.

The chain combines TRBV7-9 with TRBJ2-1; 7 bases agree with TRBD1. The germline CDR1 and CDR2 sequences are SEHNR and FQNEAQ (reference sequence). CDR3 length equals 16 residues. The V gene end was trimmed by 5 bases and the J gene end by 5 bases; junction bases not matched to a gene: 12. The CDR3 DNA reads as TGTGCCAGCAGCCCCGACAGGGACCTAATCAACAATGAGCAGTTCTTC. It yields the protein CASSPDRDLINNEQFF. The whole variable domain, filled in from reference TRBV7-9 and TRBJ2-1, reads DTGVSQNPRHKITKRGQNVTFRCDPISEHNRLYWYRQTLGQGPEFLTYFQNEAQLEKSRLLSDRFSAERPKGSFSTLEIQRTEQGDSAMYLCASSPDRDLINNEQFFGPGTRLTVL.

The rearrangement links TRBV6-5 to TRBJ1-2, with D hard to call. Germline CDR1 MNHEY, CDR2 SVGAGI. V gave up 5 bases and J gave up 5 bases, with 9 bases separating them. The length of the CDR3 is 12 residues. The CDR3, as DNA: TGTGCCAGCAGTCCGGGATGGTATGGCTACACCTTC. Translation: CASSPGWYGYTF.

This chain connects TRBV6-5 to TRBJ1-1, with D hard to call. The CDR3 has 16 residues. In germline, CDR1 is MNHEY, CDR2 SVGAGI. The V end lost 0 bases, the J end lost 1 base, and 12 bases lay between the germline ends. The CDR3 DNA is TGTGCCAGCAGTTACTCGATGAGGGAAGGGAACACTGAAGCTTTCTTT. It encodes CASSYSMREGNTEAFF.

This chain connects TRBV5-1 to TRBJ1-2, with 11 positions matching TRBD1. V was clipped by 1 base and J by 6 bases; unmatched bases: 17. Germline values: CDR1 SGHRS, CDR2 YFSETQ. This CDR3 is built from 19 residues. The CDR3 sequence is CASSLPAPPGTGGDHGYTF. The CDR3 DNA follows: TGCGCCAGCAGCTTGCCTGCCCCGCCTGGGACAGGGGGAGATCATGGCTACACCTTC.

The chain recombines TRBV7-2 with TRBJ2-4; D ambiguous. Per germline, CDR1 SGHTA and CDR2 FQGNSA. V lost 0 bases and J 6 bases, leaving 9 bases between the germline ends. There are 14 residues in the CDR3. DNA for the CDR3: TGTGCCAGCAGCTTAGCGCAGGTGGGAAACATTCAGTACTTC. Translating gives CASSLAQVGNIQYF.